This T cell receptor beta chain was sequenced for a study of OX40 agonist ivuxolimab in advanced cancers. Study background: Partial responses were observed in three patients, of whom one had hepatocellular carcinoma and two had cutaneous melanoma.

The CDR3 runs to 15 residues. The trim removed 6 bases at V and 8 bases at J, leaving 7 bases unmatched. Germline lookup yields CDR1 SNHLY and CDR2 FYNNEI. This table comes from immunoSEQ multiplex PCR, and its TCRdb copy is limited to in-frame clones, with some not included. Of tens of thousands of clones in the sample, 84% are singletons; the top ten hold 1.8%. The sample in question was CD4+ or CD8+ T cells sorted from blood, obtained in a trial of the OX40 agonist ivuxolimab. The rearrangement links TRBV2 to TRBJ2-1; 13 bases map to TRBD2. The TCR comes from an adult with an advanced solid tumor such as melanoma, head and neck, liver or kidney cancer. This CDR3 reads CASRPTSGGIYEQFF. CDR3 DNA sequence: TGTGCCAGCAGGCCGACTAGCGGGGGGATTTATGAGCAGTTCTTC.